This T cell receptor beta chain was captured by sequencing in a study of blood T cell repertoires in COVID-19. The overall study: Sites across the United States, Italy and Spain contributed samples from acute and convalescent COVID-19.

Germline assignment: CDR1 MNHEY and CDR2 SVGAGI. Trimming removed 0 bases from V and 0 bases from J, with 9 bases in between. This CDR3 has 16 residues. TCRdb keeps only in-frame clones here, not all; method: immunoSEQ multiplex PCR. The repertoire consists of roughly 170,000 clones, with almost 85% occurring once and the leading ten covering roughly 7.5%. The clonotype was recovered from a man aged 40-49 years who had recovered from COVID-19. This chain joins TRBV6-5 and TRBJ1-3; D may be TRBD1 (5 bases). Sequenced: peripheral blood. DNA for the CDR3: TGTGCCAGCAGTTACTCGAGACAGAGCTCTGGAAACACCATATATTTT. It encodes CASSYSRQSSGNTIYF.